A single sample is the source of the 24 T cell receptor beta chains below, sequenced in a study of graft-versus-host responses after intestinal transplantation. The table came from immunoSEQ multiplex PCR; TCRdb's copy has only in-frame clones and leaves some out. The table shows approximately 93,000 clones, with around 90% occurring only once. Which antigens these TCRs recognize remains unknown. Source: unstimulated CD8+ T cells sorted from spleen or lymph node cells, taken before transplant. These receptors were taken from a human donor who was the organ donor for an intestinal transplant.

The chain is built from TRBV30 and TRBJ2-7, with D unclear. Trimming left V 2 bases short and J 3 bases short, with 11 bases between. The CDR3 runs 13 residues. The V gene's germline CDR1 is GTSNPN and CDR2 SVGIG (reference sequence). The CDR3: CAWSMSPIYEQYF. In DNA form, the CDR3 reads TGTGCCTGGAGTATGTCCCCAATCTACGAGCAGTACTTC.

This clone was counted only a few times. The genes are TRBV19 and TRBJ2-1; possibly TRBD1 for D (6 bases). The ends were cut back, 6 bases at V and 7 bases at J, with 7 bases in the middle. From germline, CDR1 is LNHDA and CDR2 SQIVND (reference sequence). The CDR3 length is 11 residues. CDR3 region: CASRGGNEQFF. The CDR3 nucleotides read TGTGCCAGTAGAGGGGGAAATGAGCAGTTCTTC.

The rearrangement uses TRBV27 and TRBJ2-7; 9 positions agree with TRBD2. Germline lookup yields CDR1 MNHEY and CDR2 SMNVEV (reference sequence). The CDR3 spans 17 residues. J lost 0 bases, V lost 6 bases, and 12 bases had no gene match. The CDR3 nucleotides are TGTGCCAGCAGCCCCTCACTAGCGGGCTATAGCTCCTACGAGCAGTACTTC. Amino acid sequence: CASSPSLAGYSSYEQYF.

The V and J genes are TRBV9 and TRBJ2-4; the match to TRBD1 covers 9 bases. The CDR3 has 16 amino acids. The V gene's germline CDR1 is SGDLS and CDR2 YYNGEE. Trimming at V came to 3 bases and at J to 3 bases, leaving 7 bases not matched to a gene. DNA for the CDR3: TGTGCCAGCAGCGAAGGGACAGGGCGATACAAAAACATTCAGTACTTC. It encodes CASSEGTGRYKNIQYF.

The rearrangement links TRBV27 to TRBJ2-3; a weak D match, TRBD2 (5 bases). The CDR3 runs to 14 residues. CDR1 and CDR2 from the germline V gene are MNHEY and SMNVEV (reference sequence). V gave up 6 bases and J gave up 6 bases, with 16 bases separating them. The CDR3, as DNA: TGTGCCAGCAGAAATCGGGGAGATGGCGATACGCAGTATTTT. Translating gives CASRNRGDGDTQYF.

The J gene is TRBJ1-2, the V gene TRBV5-6; a weak D match, TRBD1 (5 bases). Germline CDR1 and CDR2: SGHDT and YYEEEE. V shed 2 bases and J shed 6 bases, with 11 bases lying between them. This CDR3 has 13 residues. The CDR3 spells CASSFFPGDGYTF. The DNA for the CDR3 is TGTGCCAGCAGCTTTTTCCCGGGGGATGGCTACACCTTC. The full variable domain, rest sourced from reference TRBV5-6 and TRBJ1-2, is DAGVTQSPTHLIKTRGQQVTLRCSPKSGHDTVSWYQQALGQGPQFIFQYYEEEERQRGNFPDRFSGHQFPNYSSELNVNALLLGDSALYLCASSFFPGDGYTFGSGTRLTVV.

The chain carries TRBV27 and TRBJ2-4, with 11 bases aligning to TRBD1. The V gene's germline CDR1 is MNHEY and CDR2 SMNVEV (reference sequence). J was trimmed by 15 bases and V by 6 bases; bases with no gene match: 16. There are 15 residues in the CDR3. Here the CDR3 reads CASRPSPRDRGVPYF. CDR3 nucleotides: TGTGCCAGCAGACCCTCCCCCCGGGACAGGGGGGTTCCGTACTTC.

This clone came up once. The V and J genes are TRBV4-1 and TRBJ2-1; 8 bases are shared with TRBD2. In germline, CDR1 is MGHRA, CDR2 YSYEKL. The V segment lost 0 bases and the J segment 4 bases; nucleotides outside the gene matches: 11. This CDR3 contains 18 residues. CDR3 sequence: CASSQEADSGNYYNEQFF. CDR3 coding DNA: TGCGCCAGCAGCCAAGAGGCGGATAGCGGGAACTATTACAATGAGCAGTTCTTC.

The sample holds one count of this clone. J is TRBJ2-1 and V is TRBV9, with 9 bases aligning to TRBD2. V was pared by 0 bases and J by 5 bases, with 6 bases of the junction left unmatched. This CDR3 contains 16 residues. Germline CDR1 reads SGDLS; CDR2 reads YYNGEE. In DNA, the CDR3 is TGTGCCAGCAGCGTAGATCCTAGCGGGATAGACAATGAGCAGTTCTTC. Translation: CASSVDPSGIDNEQFF.

The genes are TRBV28 and TRBJ2-3; 12 bases match TRBD2. The germline V gene has CDR1 MDHEN and CDR2 SYDVKM. The CDR3 extends over 15 amino acids. The J segment lost 6 bases and the V segment lost 4 bases, leaving 5 bases of the junction unmatched. The chain's CDR3 is CASSSSGGDLDTQYF. CDR3 DNA: TGTGCCAGCAGTTCTAGCGGGGGGGACCTGGATACGCAGTATTTT.

The V gene is TRBV9, the J gene TRBJ1-6; D call uncertain. Germline CDR1 SGDLS, CDR2 YYNGEE. Trimming pared 0 bases from V and 7 bases from J, leaving 8 bases between. The CDR3 length is 14 residues. The CDR3 reads CASSVGAGNSPLHF. Here the CDR3 DNA reads TGTGCCAGCAGCGTAGGTGCAGGAAATTCACCCCTCCACTTT. The full variable domain, in which reference TRBV9 and TRBJ1-6 provide the parts outside the CDR3, is DSGVTQTPKHLITATGQRVTLRCSPRSGDLSVYWYQQSLDQGLQFLIQYYNGEERAKGNILERFSAQQFPDLHSELNLSSLELGDSALYFCASSVGAGNSPLHFGNGTRLTVT.

This clone was seen a single time. The rearrangement uses TRBV6-5 and TRBJ1-4; D uncertain. There are 14 residues in the CDR3. Trimming stripped 0 bases from V and 8 bases from J, with 10 bases between. Germline V gene data show CDR1 as MNHEY and CDR2 as SVGAGI. CDR3 nucleotide sequence: TGTGCCAGCAGTTACTCGGCGGGAGGGGAAAAACTGTTTTTT. It yields the protein CASSYSAGGEKLFF.

Only one count was recorded for this clone. This sequence joins TRBV2 and TRBJ2-7; TRBD1 matches at 9 bases. Trimming at V came to 8 bases and at J to 0 bases, leaving 17 bases not matched to a gene. Germline assignment: CDR1 SNHLY and CDR2 FYNNEI. The CDR3 runs 18 residues. CDR3 nucleotides: TGTGCCAGCGGGGGTAACTCCCAACAGGGGGCAAACTCCTACGAGCAGTACTTC. As protein: CASGGNSQQGANSYEQYF.

This clone has a single count. The chain's CDR3 is CASSRDRPTGELFF. The CDR3 coding sequence is TGCGCCAGCAGTCGGGACAGGCCCACCGGGGAGCTGTTTTTT. The chain uses TRBV23-1 and TRBJ2-2, with 8 bases lining up with TRBD1. TRBV23-1 is classed as an ORF, of uncertain function. V was pared by 4 bases and J by 4 bases, with 2 bases of the junction left unmatched. This CDR3 has 14 amino acids.

This rearrangement joins TRBV7-8 to TRBJ2-7, with TRBD1 matching over 9 bases. The CDR3 has 15 residues. V lost 5 bases, J lost 2 bases, and 7 bases stayed unmatched. The germline V gene has CDR1 SGHVS and CDR2 FQNEAQ. The CDR3, as DNA: TGTGCCAGCAGCCCTAACAGGGGGCGCCCCTACGAGCAGTACTTC. Translating it yields CASSPNRGRPYEQYF. The whole variable domain, remainder taken from reference TRBV7-8 and TRBJ2-7, is GAGVSQSPRYKVAKRGQDVALRCDPISGHVSLFWYQQALGQGPEFLTYFQNEAQLDKSGLPSDRFFAERPEGSVSTLKIQRTQQEDSAVYLCASSPNRGRPYEQYFGPGTRLTVT.

This clone was counted a few times. This chain uses TRBV6-5 with TRBJ1-2, with TRBD1 matching over 7 bases. The CDR3 has 14 amino acids. Looked up from germline, CDR1 is MNHEY and CDR2 is SVGAGI. V lost 5 bases and J lost 5; bases outside the gene matches: 8. In nucleotides, the CDR3 is TGTGCCAGCAGTGCCAGGGGGATCTGGTATGGCTACACCTTC. It codes for CASSARGIWYGYTF.

The chain uses TRBV5-1 and TRBJ2-2; D not certain. The CDR3 length is 12 residues. Germline CDR1 and CDR2: SGHRS and YFSETQ. Trimming shortened V by 4 bases and J by 6 bases, and 7 bases separated the two germline ends. CDR3 coding DNA: TGCGCCAGCAGCCCTCACTCCGGGGAGCTGTTTTTT. Its protein product is CASSPHSGELFF.

This CDR3 is CASSPQQISGNTIYF. CDR3 nucleotides: TGTGCCAGCAGTCCCCAACAGATATCTGGAAACACCATATATTTT. The rearrangement links TRBV28 to TRBJ1-3; no clear D. The CDR3 runs 15 residues. V was clipped by 5 bases and J by 1 base, with 12 bases between them. Germline V CDR1 and CDR2: MDHEN, SYDVKM.

This sequence joins TRBV28 and TRBJ2-1; 10 bases line up with TRBD2. Germline-derived CDR1 and CDR2 are MDHEN and SYDVKM. Trimming removed 7 bases from V and 6 bases from J; junction bases left unmatched: 36. This CDR3 is built from 24 residues. As DNA, the CDR3 is TGTGCCAGCACTACCTTCCAACAATTACCGGGGACGCCAACAGCGGGAGGGCCCCGCAATGAGCAGTTCTTC. Translating it yields CASTTFQQLPGTPTAGGPRNEQFF.

The chain joins TRBV27 to TRBJ2-3, with D possibly matching TRBD1 (5 bases). This CDR3 is 14 amino acids long. Germline CDR1 and CDR2: MNHEY and SMNVEV (reference sequence). V was clipped by 10 bases and J by 2 bases, with 16 bases between them. CDR3 protein: CATHREGVTDTQYF. The CDR3 nucleotides are TGTGCCACGCACAGAGAAGGGGTCACAGATACGCAGTATTTT.

The V and J genes are TRBV9 and TRBJ1-6, with 8 bases matching TRBD1. After removal of 4 bases from V and 10 bases from J, the junction contained 10 bases not matched to a gene. CDR3 length: 15 amino acids. Germline CDR1 is SGDLS and CDR2 is YYNGEE. The CDR3 reads CASSPRTGLYSPLHF. CDR3 bases: TGTGCCAGCAGCCCAAGGACAGGGCTATACTCACCCCTCCACTTT.

This chain uses TRBV4-1 with TRBJ2-1; TRBD1 matches at 7 bases. CDR1 is MGHRA, CDR2 YSYEKL, per germline. V shed 0 bases and J 4 bases; nucleotides not matched to a gene: 6. This CDR3 spans 16 amino acids. The CDR3 DNA reads TGCGCCAGCAGCCAAGATCCGGGACAGTATTACAATGAGCAGTTCTTC. It encodes CASSQDPGQYYNEQFF.

The rearrangement links TRBV27 to TRBJ2-7, with TRBD2 identical over 7 bases. Germline CDR1 reads MNHEY; CDR2 reads SMNVEV (reference sequence). This CDR3 is 13 amino acids long. Trimming removed 6 bases from V and 3 bases from J; junction bases left unmatched: 5. CDR3 coding DNA: TGTGCCAGCAGAGCCAGGGAGGGCTACGAGCAGTACTTC. This gives the protein CASRAREGYEQYF.

The chain combines TRBV7-2 with TRBJ2-1; 7 positions match TRBD1. Trimming removed 2 bases from V and 4 bases from J; junction bases left unmatched: 8. CDR3 length: 16 residues. Germline CDR1 reads SGHTA; CDR2 reads FQGNSA. CDR3 in amino acids: CASSLSFGQVYNEQFF. DNA for the CDR3: TGTGCCAGCAGCTTAAGCTTCGGACAGGTTTACAATGAGCAGTTCTTC.